One and the same sample provided the 20 T cell receptor beta chains below, sequenced in a study of T cells after yellow fever vaccination. TCRdb itself ran the 5' RACE reads through MiXCR, one entry per CDR3 protein. This sample carries a few hundred thousand distinct CDR3 sequences, approximately 7% of them seen once, and the ten largest clones take 18%. Sequencing was performed on PBMCs, taken about 49 days after the first yellow fever vaccination. All receptors derive from a man younger than 30 who received the YFV17D yellow fever vaccine.

The chain is built from TRBV30 and TRBJ2-3; 8 bases agree with TRBD1. The CDR3 spans 14 residues. The ends lost 2 bases at V and 2 bases at J; junction bases unmatched: 3. The germline gives CDR1 GTSNPN, CDR2 SVGIG (reference sequence). The CDR3 sequence is CAWSPGQVTDTQYF. The CDR3 DNA reads TGTGCCTGGAGTCCGGGACAGGTCACAGATACGCAGTATTTT.

The sample holds many counts of this clonotype. The chain carries TRBV6-1 and TRBJ2-5; D might be TRBD1 or TRBD2, each matching 5 bases. Trimming cost V 0 bases and J 1 base, with 9 bases left between them. There are 15 residues in the CDR3. The germline gives CDR1 MNHNS, CDR2 SASEGT. The CDR3 loop reads CASSEAEGTQETQYF. The CDR3 region has the DNA TGTGCCAGCAGTGAAGCAGAAGGGACCCAAGAGACCCAGTACTTC.

This clonotype showed up many times. The chain recombines TRBV5-1 with TRBJ2-1; 10 bases align to TRBD1. CDR3 length equals 17 residues. Trimming removed 4 bases from V and 1 base from J; junction bases left unmatched: 8. CDR1 and CDR2 (germline): SGHRS, YFSETQ. The CDR3 region has the DNA TGCGCCAGCAGCATAGGGACAGGGGATTTATCCTACAATGAGCAGTTCTTC. Protein: CASSIGTGDLSYNEQFF.

This clonotype was counted only a few times. The chain carries TRBV7-6 and TRBJ2-7, with TRBD1 identical over 9 bases. The V gene end was trimmed by 6 bases and the J gene end by 5 bases; junction bases not matched to a gene: 5. Germline CDR1 reads SGHVS; CDR2 reads FNYEAQ. CDR3 length equals 13 residues. The CDR3 loop is CASRRRDRDEQYF. CDR3 DNA: TGTGCCAGCAGGCGGCGGGACAGGGACGAGCAGTACTTC.

This clonotype has only a few counts. This rearrangement joins TRBV3-1 to TRBJ2-5; D not certain. The CDR3 totals 12 residues. The germline V gene encodes CDR1 LGHDT and CDR2 YNNKEL (reference sequence). Trimming cost V 4 bases and J 4 bases, with 7 bases left between them. CDR3 sequence reads: CASSPRRETQYF. The CDR3 nucleotides read TGTGCCAGCAGCCCTCGACGAGAGACCCAGTACTTC.

This chain joins TRBV18 and TRBJ2-5; no reliable D call. This CDR3 has 12 amino acids. Trimming cost V 1 base and J 3 bases, with 3 bases left between them. Germline V gene data show CDR1 as KGHSH and CDR2 as LQKENI. DNA of the CDR3: TGTGCCAGCTCACCACGGGAAGAGACCCAGTACTTC. It is translated as CASSPREETQYF.

This clonotype was recorded many times. The chain combines TRBV28 with TRBJ1-1; D gene unclear. Trimming removed 3 bases at V and 0 bases at J, with 14 bases between. The germline CDR1 and CDR2 sequences are MDHEN and SYDVKM. The CDR3 runs 16 residues. The chain's CDR3 is CASSFRRNTMNTEAFF. The CDR3 DNA sequence: TGTGCCAGCAGTTTTCGACGGAACACCATGAACACTGAAGCTTTCTTT.

This clonotype turned up a few times. The chain is built from TRBV4-2 and TRBJ2-1, with 10 positions matching TRBD1. CDR1 is LGHNA, CDR2 YNFKEQ, per germline. V shed 4 bases and J 8 bases; nucleotides not matched to a gene: 29. This CDR3 comprises 22 residues. CDR3 in DNA: TGTGCCAGCAGCCCTCGAGGTCGGGACAGGGGAAGATTATGGGTAGGTAGGGATGAGCAGTTCTTC. Translating gives CASSPRGRDRGRLWVGRDEQFF.

This clonotype was counted only a few times. V gene TRBV12-3 or TRBV12-4 combines with J gene TRBJ2-1; D not certain. The V gene lost 4 bases and the J gene lost 8 bases, with 12 bases spanning the gap. The CDR3 consists of 13 residues. CDR3 DNA sequence: TGTGCCAGCAGTTACCCCACCGTCTATGAGCAGTTCTTC. The encoded protein is CASSYPTVYEQFF.

Only a few counts were recorded for this clonotype. The chain has TRBV30 and TRBJ2-7, with TRBD2 identical over 11 bases. The germline gives CDR1 GTSNPN, CDR2 SVGIG (reference sequence). The CDR3 is 15 amino acids. V gave up 2 bases and J gave up 6 bases; unmatched junction bases: 9. The CDR3 sequence is CAWSISGGGVSEQYF. DNA of the CDR3: TGTGCCTGGAGTATTAGCGGGGGGGGTGTGAGCGAGCAGTACTTC.

This clonotype was counted only a few times. The chain has TRBV7-3 and TRBJ2-5; D remains ambiguous. V shed 0 bases and J shed 2 bases, with 10 bases lying between them. CDR3 length: 15 residues. The germline V gene has CDR1 SGHTA and CDR2 FQGTGA. DNA for the CDR3: TGTGCCAGCAGCTTAACTAGGTCCCTACAAGAGACCCAGTACTTC. Translation gives CASSLTRSLQETQYF.

CDR3 DNA sequence: TGTGCCAGCAGTCCCCGGGGCAGGGGCGATCAGCCCCAGCATTTT. Translating it yields CASSPRGRGDQPQHF. This chain uses TRBV12-3 or TRBV12-4 with TRBJ1-5; tentatively, D is TRBD1 (6 bases). The CDR3 spans 15 residues. The V gene lost 5 bases and the J gene lost 5 bases, with 16 bases spanning the gap.

This chain uses TRBV29-1 with TRBJ2-2; no reliable D call. In germline, CDR1 is SQVTM, CDR2 ANQGSEA. Trimming pared 3 bases from V and 4 bases from J, leaving 9 bases between. The CDR3 extends over 13 amino acids. CDR3 protein: CSVDVGFTGELFF. In nucleotides, the CDR3 is TGCAGCGTTGACGTCGGTTTCACCGGGGAGCTGTTTTTT.

This rearrangement joins TRBV5-1 to TRBJ2-1, with TRBD2 matching over 10 bases. Germline values: CDR1 SGHRS, CDR2 YFSETQ. This CDR3 has 15 residues. V shed 0 bases and J 6 bases; nucleotides not matched to a gene: 3. In DNA form, the CDR3 reads TGCGCCAGCAGCTTGGGACTAGCGGGCTTCAATGAGCAGTTCTTC. Protein product: CASSLGLAGFNEQFF.

This clonotype was observed a handful of times. The genes are TRBV18 and TRBJ1-5; TRBD1 is a possible D gene (5 bases). Trimming took 3 bases from V and 7 from J, leaving 16 bases between them. CDR3 length: 15 amino acids. Germline V gives CDR1 KGHSH, CDR2 LQKENI. CDR3 sequence reads: CASSPTSGSSQPQHF. The CDR3, as DNA: TGTGCCAGCTCACCTACATCAGGGAGTTCCCAGCCCCAGCATTTT.

This chain connects TRBV12-3 or TRBV12-4 to TRBJ2-2; D unclear. The CDR3 has 10 amino acids. The ends were cut back, 8 bases at V and 7 bases at J, with 5 bases in the middle. As DNA, the CDR3 is TGTGCCAGCGGTTACGGGGAGCTGTTTTTT. It yields the protein CASGYGELFF.

This clonotype has only a few counts. The J gene is TRBJ1-6, the V gene TRBV18; 9 bases match TRBD1. V shed 3 bases, J shed 7 bases, and the junction held 4 bases outside the gene matches. Germline loops: CDR1 KGHSH, CDR2 LQKENI. The CDR3 has 15 amino acids. The CDR3 reads CASSPAGTGNSPLHF. As DNA, the CDR3 is TGTGCCAGCTCACCGGCCGGGACAGGGAATTCACCCCTCCACTTT.

The chain joins TRBV18 to TRBJ2-1; no clear D. V lost 0 bases to trimming and J lost 4 bases, with 4 bases between them. CDR3 length equals 13 residues. The V gene's germline CDR1 is KGHSH and CDR2 LQKENI. CDR3: CASSPPLYNEQFF. In DNA, the CDR3 is TGTGCCAGCTCACCACCACTATACAATGAGCAGTTCTTC.

Points on this clonotype: A much larger clone is a single base away; this may be a read error. This rearrangement joins TRBV5-4 to TRBJ2-5; 11 nucleotides align to TRBD2. The J call may be faulty, since TRBJ2-1 better matches the DNA end. CDR3 size: 14 residues. Germline-derived CDR1 and CDR2 are SGHNT and YYREEE (reference sequence). The CDR3 sequence is CASSLAGGFETQFF. DNA for the CDR3: TGTGCCAGCAGTTTAGCGGGGGGGTTTGAGACCCAGTTCTTC.

The sample holds many counts of this clonotype. One end of the junction fails to match germline, which may point to a read error. The V call is TRBV5-1, the J call TRBJ2-3; D may be TRBD1 (6 bases). The CDR3 has 14 amino acids. The germline gives CDR1 SGHRS, CDR2 YFSETQ. The CDR3 bases are TGCGCCAGCAGTACCTCGGACAGCACTGATACGCAGTATTTT. This translates into CASSTSDSTDTQYF.